This T cell receptor (beta chain) was recorded in a study of T cells in women clearing cervical HPV infection. Study outcomes and limitations: TRBV6-7 relative abundance averaged approximately 0.1% in cases and approximately 0.15% in controls.

Concerning this clone: Its specificity is not known. The CDR3 end falls 3 residues outside the read, so it is completed with the germline J gene.

Produced via immunoSEQ multiplex PCR; TCRdb's table is partial and in-frame only. The repertoire shows about 12,000 clones; the top ten hold about 10%. The germline CDR1 and CDR2 sequences are MNHEY and SVGEGT. The CDR3 consists of 12 residues. This clonotype was obtained from a woman aged 18 to 75 with a cervical HPV16 infection that either progressed to CIN3+ or cleared (not recorded which). The J gene is TRBJ1-1, the V gene TRBV6-2 or TRBV6-3; the match to TRBD1 covers 7 bases. Source material: blood buffy coat. The chain's CDR3 is CASSGDRGEAFF. The sequenced CDR3 bases are TGTGCCAGCAGCGGGGACAGAGGGGAA.